This note documents a single T cell receptor (beta chain) sequence. The data belong to a study of OX40 agonist ivuxolimab in advanced cancers. As for the study in general: Age averaged around 54 years (range about 23 to 85), and roughly 80% were male.

J lost 0 bases, V lost 7 bases, and 12 bases had no gene match. This CDR3 is built from 18 residues. CDR1 and CDR2 from the germline V gene are SGHTS and YDEGEE. The protocol was immunoSEQ multiplex PCR, while the TCRdb copy is restricted to in-frame clones and leaves out a portion. The sample comprises under 70,000 clones, about 80% of which are singletons, and roughly 4.1% rests with the top ten. The chain couples TRBV5-8 to TRBJ1-5; TRBD1 matches 11 bases. Sequenced material: CD4+ or CD8+ T cells sorted from blood, taken in a trial of the OX40 agonist ivuxolimab. The receptor was isolated from an adult with an advanced solid tumor such as melanoma, head and neck, liver or kidney cancer. The chain's CDR3 is CASPKGQGDSGSNQPQHF. The CDR3 DNA reads TGTGCCAGCCCGAAGGGACAGGGGGATTCGGGTAGCAATCAGCCCCAGCATTTT.